A selection of T cell receptor beta chains follows, all from one sample in a study of technical replicates of blood from a few donors. Only in-frame clones appear in the TCRdb table, and some are missing; sequencing was by immunoSEQ multiplex PCR. The table lists around 80,000 clones, about 98% of them singletons. The sample comprised T cells isolated from PBMCs. The receptors here all came from a human donor in good health. CDR3s include the opening cysteine and the closing phenylalanine or tryptophan. Fields, in order: V gene, clone size, D gene, J gene, CDR3 protein, CDR3 DNA. A D gene is named only where the DNA matches it firmly. Size is omitted from some rows. Given values are once, few, many or a class for expanded clones.

TRBV30,-,TRBD1,TRBJ1-1,CAWSADRGGTEAFF,TGTGCCTGGAGCGCGGACAGGGGAGGCACTGAAGCTTTCTTT
TRBV29-1,-,-,TRBJ2-7,CSVEDGYRDEGYEQYF,TGCAGCGTTGAAGATGGATACAGGGATGAGGGCTACGAGCAGTACTTC
TRBV11-3,-,-,TRBJ2-7,CASSSIWPGGGTETYEQYF,TGTGCCAGCAGCTCCATATGGCCCGGGGGGGGGACAGAGACCTACGAGCAGTACTTC
TRBV2,-,TRBD1,TRBJ1-1,CASRERDRSNAEAFF,TGTGCCAGCAGAGAAAGGGACAGGTCGAACGCTGAAGCTTTCTTT
TRBV6-1,-,-,TRBJ1-6,CASSVRGGRSSYNSPLHF,TGTGCCAGCAGTGTTAGAGGAGGGAGGAGCTCCTATAATTCACCCCTCCACTTT
TRBV5-1,-,-,TRBJ2-5,CASADYGTGQETQYF,TGCGCCAGCGCCGACTACGGGACTGGCCAAGAGACCCAGTACTTC
TRBV30,-,-,TRBJ2-7,CAWSVQVEQYF,TGTGCCTGGAGTGTACAGGTCGAGCAGTACTTC
TRBV5-6,-,TRBD1,TRBJ1-2,CASSLETGGYYGYTF,TGTGCCAGCAGCTTGGAGACAGGGGGTTACTATGGCTACACCTTC
TRBV10-3,-,TRBD2,TRBJ2-5,CAISERLAGGVETQYF,TGTGCCATCAGTGAAAGACTAGCGGGGGGTGTGGAGACCCAGTACTTC
TRBV7-9,-,-,TRBJ1-1,CASSFVGSEAFF,TGTGCCAGCAGCTTTGTGGGGAGCGAAGCTTTCTTT
TRBV7-9,once,-,TRBJ2-7,CASSLLQNEQYF,TGTGCCAGCAGCTTATTACAGAACGAGCAGTACTTC
TRBV5-8,-,TRBD1,TRBJ1-4,CASRYRGYEKLFF,TGTGCCAGCAGATACAGGGGTTATGAAAAACTGTTTTTT
TRBV2,-,-,TRBJ2-4,CASSASGHTNIQYF,TGTGCCAGCAGTGCTTCAGGGCACACAAACATTCAGTACTTC
TRBV27,once,TRBD2,TRBJ2-3,CASTISGTSGTDTQYF,TGTGCCAGCACCATAAGTGGGACTAGCGGCACAGATACGCAGTATTTT
TRBV28,once,TRBD1,TRBJ1-4,CASSSPTGATEKLFF,TGTGCCAGCAGTTCACCCACAGGGGCCACTGAAAAACTGTTTTTT
TRBV6-5,-,TRBD1,TRBJ2-3,CASSAGTVADTQYF,TGTGCCAGCAGTGCCGGGACAGTAGCAGATACGCAGTATTTT
TRBV6-1,-,-,TRBJ2-5,CASSEWGPAVQETQYF,TGTGCCAGCAGTGAATGGGGCCCCGCGGTCCAAGAGACCCAGTACTTC
TRBV9,-,-,TRBJ1-5,CASSVESGFQPQHF,TGTGCCAGCAGCGTAGAATCAGGATTCCAGCCCCAGCATTTT
TRBV11-3,-,TRBD1,TRBJ2-7,CASSEGQGVVSYEQYF,TGTGCCAGCAGCGAGGGACAGGGGGTTGTTTCGTACGAGCAGTACTTC